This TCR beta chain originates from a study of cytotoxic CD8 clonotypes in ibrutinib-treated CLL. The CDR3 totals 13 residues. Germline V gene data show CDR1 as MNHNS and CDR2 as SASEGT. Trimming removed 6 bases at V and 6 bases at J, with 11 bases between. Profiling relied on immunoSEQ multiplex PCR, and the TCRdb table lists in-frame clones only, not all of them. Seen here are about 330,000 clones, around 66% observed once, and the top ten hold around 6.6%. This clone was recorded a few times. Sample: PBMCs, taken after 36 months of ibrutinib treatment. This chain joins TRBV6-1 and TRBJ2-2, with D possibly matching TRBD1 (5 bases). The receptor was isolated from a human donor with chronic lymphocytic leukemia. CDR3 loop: CASSRAGPGELFF. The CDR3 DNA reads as TGTGCCAGCAGCAGGGCAGGGCCCGGGGAGCTGTTTTTT.